This section outlines one TCR beta chain sequence together with its context. The antigen this receptor binds is unknown. No much larger clonotype is one base removed from it; base qualities were not supplied. The sample is drawn from a study of blood T cell repertoires in COVID-19 (TCRdb year 2020). With regard to the full study: Samples covering the acute and convalescent phases of COVID-19 were provided by collaborators in the United States, Italy and Spain. Samples were obtained from the ongoing ImmuneRACE study (first 160 participants) and from about 1,300 subjects provided by 6 global collaborators. Deeply sampled blood TCRbeta repertoires from subjects exposed to, actively infected with, or recovered from COVID-19 were included in the dataset. Where available, HLA class I and class II types were taken from metadata supplied by the sample provider and were not determined by assay-based typing. The repertoires were made available in a free public database intended to serve as a resource for research on the immune response to SARS-CoV-2. Sample metadata almost always included a de-identified subject ID, COVID-19 status, age in years and sex. The material from the prospective study consisted of cDNA or gDNA derived from T cells, B-cell-depleted T cells, or PBMCs. General conclusions and limits of the study: The quantity of clinical and demographic metadata differed by source and by participant and was supplied without curation.

The immunoSEQ Assay, a bias-controlled multiplex PCR, was used to amplify TCRbeta CDR3 regions from genomic DNA. For the original study's pipeline: The number of nucleated cells in each sample was estimated by amplification of reference gene primers within the assay. To quantify the absolute abundance of each unique TCRbeta CDR3 rearrangement, sequence reads were collapsed and filtered. Productive Simpson clonality was computed per sample as the square root of Simpson's diversity index over productive rearrangements. What TCRdb holds here is the immuneACCESS table cut down to in-frame rearrangements. Part of the clones is not present; checked against another copy, under half of the missing clones reflect an unresolved V gene, and the others are unexplained. D and trimming were read from the DNA, whereas the V and J calls and clone size are those reported in that table. This sample has 250,000 to 400,000 clones in its table, and 88% of those were observed once. The ten largest clones add up to 1.6% of the sample.

In Seattle, one collaborating source enrolled patients while the infection was active and tracked those patients longitudinally over the course of disease. Whole blood was collected in K2EDTA tubes by collaborating institutions according to the institutions' own protocols. For TCRbeta analysis, collaborator samples were shipped as frozen whole blood, as isolated PBMCs, or as DNA extracted from either sample type. The CDR3 goes from the cysteine to the phenylalanine over 17 residues. The retained sequence is limited to the CDR3, 51 bases, with the frame set at the first base. V is clipped by 6 bases and J by 0 bases, and the sequence between their germline boundaries is 17 bases long. Per the germline V gene (reference sequence), LNHDA is the CDR1 and SQIVND is the CDR2.

This receptor chain uses TRBV19 and TRBJ1-4, with TRBD1 perhaps the D gene, on 6 matching bases. Sequencing was performed on peripheral blood. This receptor was taken from a woman aged 30 to 39 with COVID-19, enrolled during active disease. The DNA sequence is as follows: TGTGCCAGTAGCCTGACAGGAATAATTGCAACTAATGAAAAACTGTTTTTT. Translated, it reads CASSLTGIIATNEKLFF.